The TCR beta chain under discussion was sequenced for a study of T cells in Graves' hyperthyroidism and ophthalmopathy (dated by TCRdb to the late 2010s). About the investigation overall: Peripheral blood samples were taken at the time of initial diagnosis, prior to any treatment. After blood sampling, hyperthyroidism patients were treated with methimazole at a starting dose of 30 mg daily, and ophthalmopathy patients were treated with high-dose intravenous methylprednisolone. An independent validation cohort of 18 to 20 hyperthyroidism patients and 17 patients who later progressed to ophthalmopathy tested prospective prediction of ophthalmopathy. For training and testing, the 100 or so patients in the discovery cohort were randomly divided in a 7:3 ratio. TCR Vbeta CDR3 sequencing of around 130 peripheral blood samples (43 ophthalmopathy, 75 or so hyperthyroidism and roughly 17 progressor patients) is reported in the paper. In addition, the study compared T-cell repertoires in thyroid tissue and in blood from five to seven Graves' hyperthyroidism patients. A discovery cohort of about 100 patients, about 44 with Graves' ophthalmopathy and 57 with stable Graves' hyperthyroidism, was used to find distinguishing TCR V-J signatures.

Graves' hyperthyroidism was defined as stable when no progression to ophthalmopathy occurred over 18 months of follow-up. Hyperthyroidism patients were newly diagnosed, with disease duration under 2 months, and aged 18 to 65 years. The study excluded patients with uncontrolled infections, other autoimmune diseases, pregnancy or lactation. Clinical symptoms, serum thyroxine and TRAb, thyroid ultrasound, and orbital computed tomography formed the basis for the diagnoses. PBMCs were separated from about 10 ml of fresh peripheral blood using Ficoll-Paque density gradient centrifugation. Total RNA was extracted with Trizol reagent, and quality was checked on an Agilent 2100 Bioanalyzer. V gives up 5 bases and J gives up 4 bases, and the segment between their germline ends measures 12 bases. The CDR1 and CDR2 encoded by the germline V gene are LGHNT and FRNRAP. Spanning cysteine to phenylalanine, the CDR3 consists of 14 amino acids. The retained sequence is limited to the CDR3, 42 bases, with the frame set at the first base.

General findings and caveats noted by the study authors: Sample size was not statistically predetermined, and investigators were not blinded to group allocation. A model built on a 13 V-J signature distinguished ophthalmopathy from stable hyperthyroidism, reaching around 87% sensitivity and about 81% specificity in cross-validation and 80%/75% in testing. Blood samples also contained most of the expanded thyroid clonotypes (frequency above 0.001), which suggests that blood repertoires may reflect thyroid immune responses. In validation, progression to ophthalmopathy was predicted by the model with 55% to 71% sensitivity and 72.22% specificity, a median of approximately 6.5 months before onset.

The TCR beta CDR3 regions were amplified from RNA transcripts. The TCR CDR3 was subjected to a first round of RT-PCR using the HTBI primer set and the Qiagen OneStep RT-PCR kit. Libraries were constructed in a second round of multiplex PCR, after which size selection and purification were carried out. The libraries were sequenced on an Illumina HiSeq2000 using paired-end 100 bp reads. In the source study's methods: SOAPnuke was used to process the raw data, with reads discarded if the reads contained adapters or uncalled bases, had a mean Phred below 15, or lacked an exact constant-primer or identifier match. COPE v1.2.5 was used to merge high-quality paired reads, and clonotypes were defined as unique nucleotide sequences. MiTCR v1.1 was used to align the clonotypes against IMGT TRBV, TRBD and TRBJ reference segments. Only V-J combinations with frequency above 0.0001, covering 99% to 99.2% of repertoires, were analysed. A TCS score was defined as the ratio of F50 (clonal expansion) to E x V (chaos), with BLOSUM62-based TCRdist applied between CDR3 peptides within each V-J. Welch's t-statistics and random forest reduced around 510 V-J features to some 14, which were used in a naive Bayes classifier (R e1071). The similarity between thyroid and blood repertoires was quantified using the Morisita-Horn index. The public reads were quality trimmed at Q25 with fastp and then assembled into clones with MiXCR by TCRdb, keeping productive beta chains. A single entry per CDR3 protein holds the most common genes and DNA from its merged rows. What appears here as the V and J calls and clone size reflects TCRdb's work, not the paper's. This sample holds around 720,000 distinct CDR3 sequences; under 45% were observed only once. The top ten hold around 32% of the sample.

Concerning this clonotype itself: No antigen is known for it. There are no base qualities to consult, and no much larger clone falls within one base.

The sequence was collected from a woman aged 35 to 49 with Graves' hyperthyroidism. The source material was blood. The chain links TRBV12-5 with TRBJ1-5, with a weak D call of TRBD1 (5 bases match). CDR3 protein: CASGLGTENQPQHF. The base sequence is TGTGCTAGTGGTCTAGGGACGGAAAATCAGCCCCAGCATTTT.